One and the same sample provided the 20 T cell receptor beta chains below, sequenced in a study of blood T cell repertoires in COVID-19. The repertoire was sequenced with immunoSEQ multiplex PCR; TCRdb's copy has only in-frame clones and lacks some. The repertoire holds a few hundred thousand clones, about 89% seen once, with 1% to 1.5% in the top ten. Sequencing was done on a sample of peripheral blood. The receptor set was obtained from a man aged 40-50 years with acute or convalescent COVID-19.

This clone came up once. J is TRBJ1-6 and V is TRBV6-1; D might be TRBD1 (5 bases). V was pared by 3 bases and J by 14 bases, with 26 bases between. This CDR3 contains 17 residues. Germline-derived CDR1 and CDR2 are MNHNS and SASEGT. CDR3 nucleotides: TGTGCCAGCAGTGAGGGGCCAGGGTTTACCTTTCCGGGGGCCCTCCACTTT. Its translation is CASSEGPGFTFPGALHF.

The CDR3 DNA sequence: TGTGCCACCTCCACGGGGGGGTATGGCTACACCTTC. This codes for CATSTGGYGYTF. The chain combines TRBV15 with TRBJ1-2; TRBD1 is a possible D gene (5 bases). The V and J ends lost 8 bases and 5 bases respectively, with 12 bases between them. The CDR3 extends over 12 amino acids. The germline V gene has CDR1 LNHNV and CDR2 YYDKDF (reference sequence).

The chain combines TRBV19 with TRBJ1-1, with a weak D call TRBD1 (6 bases). The germline gives CDR1 LNHDA, CDR2 SQIVND (reference sequence). The CDR3 extends over 13 amino acids. Trimming removed 5 bases from V and 7 bases from J, with 14 bases in between. CDR3 in amino acids: CASSYDRRFEAFF. The CDR3 bases are TGTGCCAGTAGTTACGACAGGCGATTTGAAGCTTTCTTT.

The genes are TRBV7-2 and TRBJ1-4, with 9 nucleotides matching TRBD1. This CDR3 contains 17 residues. Per germline, CDR1 SGHTA and CDR2 FQGNSA. With 1 base clipped from V and 7 bases from J, the junction kept 10 bases outside the gene matches. CDR3 protein: CASSLGTGVTGAEKLFF. The CDR3 DNA reads as TGTGCCAGCAGCTTAGGGACAGGGGTTACGGGCGCTGAAAAACTGTTTTTT.

V and J are TRBV3-1 (or the pseudogene TRBV3-2) and TRBJ2-7; 8 positions match TRBD2. The CDR3 has 14 residues. J was trimmed by 6 bases and V by 4 bases; bases with no gene match: 8. Per the germline V gene, CDR1 is LGHDT and CDR2 is YNNKEL (reference sequence). The CDR3, as DNA: TGTGCCAGCAGCCCTACTACGGGAGGGGGCGAGCAGTACTTC. This encodes CASSPTTGGGEQYF.

The chain links TRBV20-1 to TRBJ1-1; no firm D call. Germline-derived CDR1 and CDR2 are DFQATT and SNEGSKA (reference sequence). Trimming left V 3 bases short and J 11 bases short, with 13 bases between. CDR3 length: 11 residues. The CDR3 loop is CSASIQTGAFF. The DNA of the CDR3 is TGCAGTGCTAGCATCCAAACGGGGGCTTTCTTT.

The chain is built from TRBV11-2 and TRBJ2-7, with TRBD1 matching over 9 bases. CDR1 SGHAT and CDR2 FQNNGV come from the germline V gene. Germline trimming cut 3 bases from V and 3 bases from J; bases unmatched to any gene: 9. The CDR3 is 16 amino acids. The CDR3, as DNA: TGTGCCAGCAGCTTGACCGGGACAGGGATAAGCTACGAGCAGTACTTC. It specifies CASSLTGTGISYEQYF.

On this clone itself: At the DNA level, this CDR3 is encoded by other sequences in the same sample as well. The chain recombines TRBV5-4 with TRBJ1-5; a possible D gene is TRBD1 (5 bases). V was clipped by 2 bases and J by 2 bases, with 11 bases between them. This CDR3 has 15 amino acids. CDR1 SGHNT and CDR2 YYREEE come from the germline V gene (reference sequence). The CDR3 is CASSLGGEGNQPQHF. The CDR3 DNA reads as TGTGCCAGCAGCTTAGGAGGGGAGGGCAATCAGCCCCAGCATTTT.

In this sample, this clone turned up a few times. The chain joins TRBV19 to TRBJ1-5; 10 nucleotides match TRBD1. The CDR3 loop spans 15 amino acids. Looked up from germline, CDR1 is LNHDA and CDR2 is SQIVND (reference sequence). V was clipped by 5 bases and J by 4 bases; unmatched bases: 5. The CDR3 region is CASSLTGGKNQPQHF. As DNA, the CDR3 is TGTGCCAGTAGTCTGACAGGGGGCAAGAATCAGCCCCAGCATTTT.

The chain is built from TRBV2 and TRBJ2-1, with a possible D match to TRBD2 (5 bases). Germline V CDR1 and CDR2: SNHLY, FYNNEI. V lost 0 bases and J 4 bases, leaving 10 bases between the germline ends. This CDR3 is built from 15 residues. The CDR3 region has the DNA TGTGCCAGCAGTGAAGCGCGGGTTTCATACAATGAGCAGTTCTTC. Residues: CASSEARVSYNEQFF. The complete variable domain, with remaining parts taken from reference TRBV2 and TRBJ2-1, reads EPEVTQTPSHQVTQMGQEVILRCVPISNHLYFYWYRQILGQKVEFLVSFYNNEISEKSEIFDDQFSVERPDGSNFTLKIRSTKLEDSAMYFCASSEARVSYNEQFFGPGTRLTVL.

The chain couples TRBV25-1 to TRBJ2-7, with D tentatively TRBD2 (6 bases). Germline V gives CDR1 MGHDK, CDR2 SYGVNS. V dropped 4 bases and J dropped 3 bases, with 7 bases sitting between them. There are 12 residues in the CDR3. The CDR3, as DNA: TGTGCCAGCAGTGGTAGCGGCTACGAGCAGTACTTC. It encodes CASSGSGYEQYF.

The chain is built from TRBV29-1 and TRBJ2-1, with D perhaps TRBD2 (6 bases). The CDR3 runs 12 residues. Trimming removed 2 bases at V and 5 bases at J, with 7 bases between. The V gene's germline CDR1 is SQVTM and CDR2 ANQGSEA. The chain's CDR3 is CSVERENNEQFF. The CDR3 bases are TGCAGCGTTGAACGGGAGAACAATGAGCAGTTCTTC.

This clone appeared once. V usage is TRBV3-1 (or the pseudogene TRBV3-2) and J usage is TRBJ2-4; D not certain. The germline V gene has CDR1 LGHDT and CDR2 YNNKEL (reference sequence). This CDR3 is built from 15 residues. V was cut by 10 bases and J by 3 bases, with 19 bases left in between. In DNA form, the CDR3 reads TGTGCCATCCCTCGGCCCCGTGCGGACAAAAACATTCAGTACTTC. Translating gives CAIPRPRADKNIQYF.

The chain couples TRBV5-6 to TRBJ1-5; D possibly corresponds to TRBD1 (5 bases). Trimming took off 4 bases at V and 3 bases at J, with 11 bases between the two ends. The germline CDR1 and CDR2 sequences are SGHDT and YYEEEE. CDR3 length: 14 amino acids. CDR3 loop: CASSGGLLNQPQHF. CDR3 bases: TGTGCCAGCAGCGGGGGACTGCTCAATCAGCCCCAGCATTTT. Complete variable domain (other parts from reference TRBV5-6 and TRBJ1-5): DAGVTQSPTHLIKTRGQQVTLRCSPKSGHDTVSWYQQALGQGPQFIFQYYEEEERQRGNFPDRFSGHQFPNYSSELNVNALLLGDSALYLCASSGGLLNQPQHFGDGTRLSIL.

The chain combines TRBV30 with TRBJ1-3; a weak D match, TRBD1 (6 bases). Per germline, CDR1 GTSNPN and CDR2 SVGIG (reference sequence). This CDR3 has 16 amino acids. V lost 3 bases, J lost 4 bases, and 19 bases lay in between. The CDR3 region has the DNA TGTGCCTGGAGCCCGACAGGCCTTTTTTGGGGAAACACCATATATTTT. As protein: CAWSPTGLFWGNTIYF. The variable domain in full, completed from reference TRBV30 and TRBJ1-3, reads SQTIHQWPATLVQPVGSPLSLECTVEGTSNPNLYWYRQAAGRGLQLLFYSVGIGQISSEVPQNLSASRPQDRQFILSSKKLLLSDSGFYLCAWSPTGLFWGNTIYFGEGSWLTVV.

The rearrangement joins TRBV3-1 (or the pseudogene TRBV3-2) to TRBJ1-1; no firm D call. The germline V and J ends were trimmed by 4 bases and 8 bases, with 17 bases remaining between them. This CDR3 comprises 14 residues. Germline CDR1 is LGHDT and CDR2 is YNNKEL (reference sequence). For the CDR3, the DNA is TGTGCCAGCAGCCTTGAGCCATTGAGTGCAGAAGCTTTCTTT. Protein sequence: CASSLEPLSAEAFF.

Remarks on this clone: As the CDR3 is not closed by the conserved phenylalanine or tryptophan, this likely results from a read error. No DNA is shown, since the ends of the CDR3 on it are uncertain; the CDR3 is the one TCRdb lists. The chain employs TRBV27 and TRBJ2-7; the table's D call TRBD2 went unverified against the DNA. The CDR3 has 11 residues if both end residues are counted. In germline, CDR1 is MNHEY, CDR2 SMNVEV (reference sequence). The CDR3 loop is CASSLGDSSAR.

This clone was found a few times. This chain joins TRBV5-1 and TRBJ1-1; D perhaps matches TRBD1 (6 bases). Germline-derived CDR1 and CDR2 are SGHRS and YFSETQ. V was cut by 3 bases and J by 3 bases, with 27 bases left in between. The CDR3 spans 19 residues. The CDR3: CASSWNIAPGTKRDTEAFF. In DNA form, the CDR3 reads TGCGCCAGCAGCTGGAATATCGCTCCGGGGACAAAGCGAGACACTGAAGCTTTCTTT.

The chain has TRBV19 and TRBJ1-1; 10 bases agree with TRBD1. Per germline, CDR1 LNHDA and CDR2 SQIVND (reference sequence). V gave up 5 bases and J gave up 7 bases; unmatched junction bases: 7. CDR3 size: 14 residues. The CDR3 nucleotides read TGTGCCAGTAGTGTGGGACAGGGGAACGATGAAGCTTTCTTT. Its protein is CASSVGQGNDEAFF.

The chain links TRBV7-6 to TRBJ2-5; TRBD1 might be the D (6 bases). CDR1 SGHVS and CDR2 FNYEAQ come from the germline V gene. Trimming stripped 7 bases from V and 4 bases from J, with 22 bases between. The CDR3 loop spans 16 amino acids. The CDR3 DNA sequence: TGTGCCAGCACCCTAACCCCAGGGGTCCCATCAGAGACCCAGTACTTC. The encoded protein is CASTLTPGVPSETQYF.